This T cell receptor beta chain was sequenced during a study of blood T cells in healthy people across ages. Overall study findings and caveats: Per-million-T-cell TCR beta diversity fell roughly linearly with age.

A second PCR, run for roughly 7 to 12 cycles, used a sample-barcoded 5' primer plus a J-beta primer mix. TCRdb reprocessed the 5' RACE reads via MiXCR and lists one record per CDR3 protein. This sample has approximately 1.5 million distinct CDR3 sequences; around 35% occur once, and the top ten carry approximately 11%. As to this clonotype: Its antigen is still unknown.

CDR1 SSHAT and CDR2 FNYEAQ come from the germline V gene (reference sequence). V dropped 2 bases and J dropped 1 base, with 11 bases sitting between them. The CDR3 is 15 amino acids. The sequenced sample was blood. The rearrangement uses TRBV7-7 and TRBJ2-5, with D maybe TRBD2 (5 bases). The source of this sequence is a woman in her 30s in good health. This CDR3 is CASSLRGNPQETQYF. Here the CDR3 DNA reads TGTGCCAGCAGCTTAAGAGGGAACCCCCAAGAGACCCAGTACTTC.